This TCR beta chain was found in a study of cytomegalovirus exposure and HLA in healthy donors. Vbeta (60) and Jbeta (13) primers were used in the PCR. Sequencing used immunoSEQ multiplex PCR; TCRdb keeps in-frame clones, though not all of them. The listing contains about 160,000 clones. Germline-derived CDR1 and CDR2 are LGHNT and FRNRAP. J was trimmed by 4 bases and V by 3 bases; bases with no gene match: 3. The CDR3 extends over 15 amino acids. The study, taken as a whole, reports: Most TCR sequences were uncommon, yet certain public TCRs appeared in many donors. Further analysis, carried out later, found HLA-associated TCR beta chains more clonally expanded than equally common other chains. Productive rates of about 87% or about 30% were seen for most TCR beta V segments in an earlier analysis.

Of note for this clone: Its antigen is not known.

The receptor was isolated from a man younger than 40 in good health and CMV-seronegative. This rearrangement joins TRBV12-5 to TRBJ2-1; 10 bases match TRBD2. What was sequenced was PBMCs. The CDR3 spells CASGLWTSGYNEQFF. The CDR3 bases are TGTGCTAGTGGTTTATGGACTAGCGGTTACAATGAGCAGTTCTTC. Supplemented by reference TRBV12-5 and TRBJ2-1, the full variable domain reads DARVTQTPRHKVTEMGQEVTMRCQPILGHNTVFWYRQTMMQGLELLAYFRNRAPLDDSGMPKDRFSAEMPDATLATLKIQPSEPRDSAVYFCASGLWTSGYNEQFFGPGTRLTVL.